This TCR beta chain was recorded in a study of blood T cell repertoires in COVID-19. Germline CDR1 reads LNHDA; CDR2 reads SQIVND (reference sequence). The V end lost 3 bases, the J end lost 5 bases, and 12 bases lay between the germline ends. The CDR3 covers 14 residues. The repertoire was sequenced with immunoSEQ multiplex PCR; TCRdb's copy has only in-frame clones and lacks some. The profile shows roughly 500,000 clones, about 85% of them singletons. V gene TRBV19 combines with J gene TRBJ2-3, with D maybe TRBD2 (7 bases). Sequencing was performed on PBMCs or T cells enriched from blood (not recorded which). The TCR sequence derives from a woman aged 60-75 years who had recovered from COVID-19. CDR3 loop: CASSIAGAEDTQYF. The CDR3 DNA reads TGTGCCAGTAGTATCGCGGGGGCGGAAGATACGCAGTATTTT.